These 23 T cell receptor beta chains came from one sample sequenced in a study of regulatory T cells in long-lasting Graves disease. The time point is: newly diagnosed GD, antithyroid drugs for less than 3 months. From PBMCs, RNA was extracted and then used to make the TCR library. Arm-PCR of CDR3 regions and iRepertoire HTBI primers were the basis on which TCR beta libraries were built. TCRdb analysed the multiplex PCR reads with MiXCR anew, one entry per CDR3 protein. The table records 680,000 or so distinct CDR3 sequences, approximately 15% of them present only once. Another study also made use of these data, one on T cells in Graves' hyperthyroidism and ophthalmopathy.

Sample: peripheral blood mononuclear cells (PBMCs), taken at new diagnosis, from a patient treated with antithyroid drugs. These receptors all come from a woman younger than 45 with Graves disease.

This rearrangement joins TRBV2 to TRBJ2-4; 7 bases align to TRBD2. The length of the CDR3 is 16 residues. CDR1 and CDR2 (germline): SNHLY, FYNNEI. With V trimmed by 3 bases and J by 8 bases, 13 bases remained unmatched. The CDR3 DNA reads as TGTGCCAGCAGTGATTCCTCGGGACTAACGTCGTACATTCAGTACTTC. Residues: CASSDSSGLTSYIQYF.

The sample holds many counts of this clonotype. This chain uses TRBV27 with TRBJ2-1; D is unclear. This CDR3 region has 17 residues. The germline gives CDR1 MNHEY, CDR2 SMNVEV (reference sequence). V gave up 4 bases and J gave up 0 bases, with 16 bases separating them. The CDR3 DNA follows: TGTGCCAGCAGTTCTCCCCTCACCTATACCTCCTACAATGAGCAGTTCTTC. Translated, it gives CASSSPLTYTSYNEQFF.

This clonotype was seen ten or more times. V usage is TRBV27 and J usage is TRBJ2-1; D may correspond to TRBD1 or TRBD2 (5 bases each). The V end lost 4 bases, the J end lost 7 bases, and 20 bases lay between the germline ends. Germline CDR1 is MNHEY and CDR2 is SMNVEV (reference sequence). This CDR3 is built from 16 residues. CDR3 nucleotide sequence: TGTGCCAGCAGTTCCTCCGGGACCGCAAAGCGGAATGAGCAGTTCTTC. Protein product: CASSSSGTAKRNEQFF.

This chain connects TRBV9 to TRBJ2-1; D ambiguous. Germline lookup yields CDR1 SGDLS and CDR2 YYNGEE. The CDR3 has 13 residues. V lost 0 bases and J 6 bases, leaving 7 bases between the germline ends. Here the CDR3 reads CASSVDDGNEQFF. CDR3 nucleotides: TGTGCCAGCAGCGTAGATGACGGCAATGAGCAGTTCTTC.

This clonotype was recorded at least ten times. The chain couples TRBV7-3 to TRBJ2-6; D possibly corresponds to TRBD2 (6 bases). Trimming removed 1 base at V and 1 base at J, with 8 bases between. The germline CDR1 and CDR2 sequences are SGHTA and FQGTGA. CDR3 length: 16 amino acids. CDR3 amino acids: CASSLIGGSGANVLTF. In DNA, the CDR3 is TGTGCCAGCAGCTTAATAGGAGGGTCTGGGGCCAACGTCCTGACTTTC.

The chain joins TRBV2 to TRBJ2-1; the D call may be TRBD1 or TRBD2 (5 bases each). Germline V gene sequence: CDR1 SNHLY, CDR2 FYNNEI. Trimming took 4 bases from V and 8 from J, leaving 12 bases between them. This CDR3 is built from 13 residues. The CDR3 DNA sequence: TGTGCCAGCAGTGTCGGGACGAGGTATGAGCAGTTCTTC. This sequence encodes CASSVGTRYEQFF.

This clonotype was recorded many times. This rearrangement joins TRBV12-3 or TRBV12-4 to TRBJ1-1; TRBD1 matches at 7 bases. CDR3 length: 14 residues. V dropped 5 bases and J dropped 4; count of bases not matched to a gene: 7. CDR3 loop: CASSPKQGPTEAFF. The CDR3 nucleotides read TGTGCCAGCAGTCCGAAACAGGGGCCCACTGAAGCTTTCTTT.

This chain links TRBV6-2 or TRBV6-3 with TRBJ2-3; 7 bases line up with TRBD1. The CDR3 runs 15 residues. V lost 6 bases, J lost 0 bases, and 6 bases stayed unmatched. The germline CDR1 and CDR2 sequences are MNHEY and SVGEGT. DNA for the CDR3: TGTGCCAGCAGGCGGACAGGAGCTAGCACAGATACGCAGTATTTT. This translates into CASRRTGASTDTQYF.

This clonotype was picked up many times. The rearrangement links TRBV15 to TRBJ1-1; no clear D. The CDR3 covers 16 residues. V was cut by 0 bases and J by 1 base, with 12 bases left in between. Germline V lookup: CDR1 LNHNV, CDR2 YYDKDF (reference sequence). The CDR3 bases are TGTGCCACCAGCAGAGAGGTATCCACCTGGAACACTGAAGCTTTCTTT. This codes for CATSREVSTWNTEAFF.

The chain links TRBV6-2 or TRBV6-3 to TRBJ2-3; no clear D. With 7 bases removed from V and 5 bases from J, the gap between germline ends came to 19 bases. This CDR3 region has 15 residues. In germline, CDR1 is MNHEY, CDR2 SVGEGT. CDR3 region: CASTSESPPRDTQYF. CDR3 in DNA: TGTGCCAGCACCTCAGAGTCGCCCCCCAGAGATACGCAGTATTTT.

This clonotype showed up just a few times. The chain links TRBV28 to TRBJ2-7, with TRBD1 identical over 7 bases. The germline V gene encodes CDR1 MDHEN and CDR2 SYDVKM. Trimming removed 6 bases from V and 1 base from J; junction bases left unmatched: 21. CDR3 size: 19 residues. For the CDR3, the DNA is TGTGCCAGCAGGGCAAACAGGGGAACAGGGCGTTCCGTTTCCTACGAGCAGTACTTC. This sequence encodes CASRANRGTGRSVSYEQYF.

With respect to this clonotype: A much larger clone differs by one base, so this may be a read error. The chain recombines TRBV6-2 or TRBV6-3 with TRBJ2-2, with 7 bases that match TRBD1. The CDR3 extends over 15 amino acids. The germline V gene has CDR1 MNHEY and CDR2 SVGEGT. The ends lost 10 bases at V and 3 bases at J; junction bases unmatched: 11. In DNA, the CDR3 is TGTGCCAACAGGCCGGGACAGTCGCACACCGGGGAGCTGTTTTTT. This gives the protein CANRPGQSHTGELFF.

Regarding this clonotype: At one boundary the junction diverges from the germline segment, which might be a read error. The chain carries TRBV19 and TRBJ1-4; D is uncertain. Germline lookup yields CDR1 LNHDA and CDR2 SQIVND (reference sequence). The CDR3 runs 15 residues. This CDR3 reads CASSRPRATNEKLLF. As DNA, the CDR3 is TGTGCCAGTAGCCGCCCACGAGCAACTAATGAAAAACTGCTTTTT.

This chain joins TRBV11-2 and TRBJ2-7; D possibly matches TRBD1 or TRBD2 (6 bases each). Germline CDR1 and CDR2: SGHAT and FQNNGV. The CDR3 is made up of 17 amino acids. With 0 bases removed from V and 3 bases from J, the gap between germline ends came to 18 bases. CDR3 nucleotides: TGTGCCAGCAGCTTAGATTCTTATGGGGGGCCTCGCTACGAGCAGTACTTC. Its protein is CASSLDSYGGPRYEQYF.

The chain's CDR3 is CASSFGAGGSPLHF. For the CDR3, the DNA is TGTGCCAGCAGTTTTGGTGCCGGGGGTTCACCCCTCCACTTT. The chain is built from TRBV28 and TRBJ1-6; D perhaps matches TRBD1 (5 bases). This CDR3 spans 14 amino acids. Per the germline V gene, CDR1 is MDHEN and CDR2 is SYDVKM. Trimming took off 3 bases at V and 9 bases at J, with 12 bases between the two ends.

This clonotype has more than one count but fewer than ten. The chain joins TRBV19 to TRBJ2-6, with 7 bases that match TRBD1. With 7 bases clipped from V and 0 bases from J, the junction kept 9 bases outside the gene matches. The CDR3 extends over 17 amino acids. Germline loops: CDR1 LNHDA, CDR2 SQIVND (reference sequence). CDR3 nucleotide sequence: TGTGCCAGTACCATGGACAGGCCCCTCTCTGGGGCCAACGTCCTGACTTTC. It codes for CASTMDRPLSGANVLTF.

This clonotype was seen only a few times. CDR3 DNA sequence: TGTGCCAGCAGCGTAGGTCCAACAGTGAATCAGCCCCAGCATTTT. It codes for CASSVGPTVNQPQHF. The V and J genes are TRBV9 and TRBJ1-5, with D hard to call. With 0 bases removed from V and 4 bases from J, the gap between germline ends came to 11 bases. Germline V gene lookup returns CDR1 SGDLS and CDR2 YYNGEE. CDR3 length: 15 amino acids.

In this sample, this clonotype turned up a few times. The CDR3 protein is CASSQFTGELFF. The DNA of the CDR3 is TGTGCCAGCTCTCAGTTCACCGGGGAGCTGTTTTTT. J is TRBJ2-2 and V is TRBV18; unclear D gene. Trimming removed 6 bases from V and 4 bases from J, with 6 bases in between. The length of the CDR3 is 12 residues. In germline, CDR1 is KGHSH, CDR2 LQKENI.

This clonotype was seen a few times. This chain uses TRBV24-1 with TRBJ2-5; D may correspond to TRBD1 or TRBD2 (5 bases each). Trimming removed 0 bases from V and 3 bases from J, with 13 bases in between. This CDR3 has 16 residues. Germline V gene sequence: CDR1 KGHDR, CDR2 SFDVKD. CDR3: CATSDLLRDGEETQYF. Written as DNA, the CDR3 is TGTGCCACCAGTGATTTGCTCCGGGACGGCGAAGAGACCCAGTACTTC.

This clonotype was seen repeatedly, ten times or more. The rearrangement links TRBV14 to TRBJ2-1, with TRBD2 as a possible D gene (7 bases). The CDR3 contains 12 residues. Deletions cut 4 bases from V and 10 bases from J, with 11 bases between. Germline assignment: CDR1 SGHDN and CDR2 FVKESK. CDR3 loop: CASSPKGGEQFF. CDR3 bases: TGTGCCAGCAGCCCAAAGGGGGGGGAGCAGTTCTTC. The full variable domain, with the rest looked up from reference TRBV14 and TRBJ2-1, is EAGVTQFPSHSVIEKGQTVTLRCDPISGHDNLYWYRRVMGKEIKFLLHFVKESKQDESGMPNNRFLAERTGGTYSTLKVQPAELEDSGVYFCASSPKGGEQFFGPGTRLTVL.

This clonotype was found many times. This chain connects TRBV6-5 to TRBJ2-3; unclear D gene. Trimming cost V 2 bases and J 0 bases, with 6 bases left between them. CDR1 is MNHEY and CDR2 is SVGAGI in the germline V gene. This CDR3 comprises 14 residues. CDR3 in DNA: TGTGCCAGCAGTTACGTCCTTAGCACAGATACGCAGTATTTT. Its translation is CASSYVLSTDTQYF.

The gene calls are TRBV28 and TRBJ2-7; D ambiguous. V was cut by 2 bases and J by 3 bases, with 11 bases left in between. The CDR3 covers 14 residues. Germline-derived CDR1 and CDR2 are MDHEN and SYDVKM. The CDR3 sequence: CASSLVGGRYEQYF. Written as DNA, the CDR3 is TGTGCCAGCAGTTTAGTAGGCGGACGCTACGAGCAGTACTTC.

V usage is TRBV25-1 and J usage is TRBJ1-2; D is uncertain. CDR3 length: 13 amino acids. Trimming cost V 4 bases and J 0 bases, with 6 bases left between them. The V gene's germline CDR1 is MGHDK and CDR2 SYGVNS. CDR3 in DNA: TGTGCCAGCAGTGTCACAGCTAACTATGGCTACACCTTC. Protein: CASSVTANYGYTF.